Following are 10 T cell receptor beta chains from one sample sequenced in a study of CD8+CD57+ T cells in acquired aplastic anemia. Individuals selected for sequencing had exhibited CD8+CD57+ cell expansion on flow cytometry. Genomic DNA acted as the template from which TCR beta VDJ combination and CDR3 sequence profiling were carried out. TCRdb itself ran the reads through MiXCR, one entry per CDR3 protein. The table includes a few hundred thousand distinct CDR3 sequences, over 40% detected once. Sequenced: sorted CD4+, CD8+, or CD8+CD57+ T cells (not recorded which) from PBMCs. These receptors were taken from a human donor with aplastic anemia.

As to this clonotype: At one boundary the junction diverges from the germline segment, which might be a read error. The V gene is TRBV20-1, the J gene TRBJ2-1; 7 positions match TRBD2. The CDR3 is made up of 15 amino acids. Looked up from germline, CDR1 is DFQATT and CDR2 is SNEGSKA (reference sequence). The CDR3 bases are TGCAGTGCTAGAGTGGCGGGGGAGGGCCACAATGAGCAGCTCTTC. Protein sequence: CSARVAGEGHNEQLF.

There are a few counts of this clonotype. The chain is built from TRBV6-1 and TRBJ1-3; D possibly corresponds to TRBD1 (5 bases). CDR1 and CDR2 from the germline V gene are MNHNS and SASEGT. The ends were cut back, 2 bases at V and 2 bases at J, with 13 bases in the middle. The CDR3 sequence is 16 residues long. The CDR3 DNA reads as TGTGCCAGCAGTGAAAGCCACGAAGGGGCTGGAAACACCATATATTTT. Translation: CASSESHEGAGNTIYF.

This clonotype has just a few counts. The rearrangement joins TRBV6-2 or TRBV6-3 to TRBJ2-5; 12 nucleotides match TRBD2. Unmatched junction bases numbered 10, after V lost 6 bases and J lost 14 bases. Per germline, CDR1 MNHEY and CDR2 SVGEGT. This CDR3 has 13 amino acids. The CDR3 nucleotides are TGTGCCAGCAGAGCCGGGACTAGCGGGTCTTTTTACTTC. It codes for CASRAGTSGSFYF.

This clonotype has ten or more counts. CDR3 sequence: CAISDWGLGDNEQFF. DNA of the CDR3: TGTGCCATCAGTGATTGGGGGCTTGGGGACAATGAGCAGTTCTTC. The chain has TRBV10-3 and TRBJ2-1; D may be TRBD1 (6 bases). V was shortened by 3 bases and J by 5 bases, with 14 bases between the two germline ends. This CDR3 has 15 residues. Germline V CDR1 and CDR2: ENHRY, SYGVKD.

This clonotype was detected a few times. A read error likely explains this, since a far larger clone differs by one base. CDR3 DNA sequence: TGTGCCAGCAGCTTAGTTCGGGAGACCCAGTACTTC. Translating it yields CASSLVRETQYF. The V gene is TRBV11-2, the J gene TRBJ2-5; D is unresolved. V was shortened by 1 base and J by 5 bases, with 5 bases between the two germline ends. The CDR3 runs 12 residues. Germline V gene lookup returns CDR1 SGHAT and CDR2 FQNNGV.

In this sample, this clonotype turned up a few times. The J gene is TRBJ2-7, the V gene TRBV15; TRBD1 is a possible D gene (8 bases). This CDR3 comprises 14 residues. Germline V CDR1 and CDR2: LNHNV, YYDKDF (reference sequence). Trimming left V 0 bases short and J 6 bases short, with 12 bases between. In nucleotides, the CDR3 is TGTGCCACCAGCAGAGAGAACAGGGGGGGCGAGCAGTACTTC. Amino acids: CATSRENRGGEQYF.

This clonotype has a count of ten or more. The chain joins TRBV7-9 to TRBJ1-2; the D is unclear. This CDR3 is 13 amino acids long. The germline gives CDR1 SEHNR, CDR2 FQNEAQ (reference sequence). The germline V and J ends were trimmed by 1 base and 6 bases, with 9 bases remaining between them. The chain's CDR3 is CASSLVGGDGYTF. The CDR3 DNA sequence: TGTGCCAGCAGCTTAGTTGGTGGGGATGGCTACACCTTC. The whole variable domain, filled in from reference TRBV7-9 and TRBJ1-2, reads DTGVSQNPRHKITKRGQNVTFRCDPISEHNRLYWYRQTLGQGPEFLTYFQNEAQLEKSRLLSDRFSAERPKGSFSTLEIQRTEQGDSAMYLCASSLVGGDGYTFGSGTRLTVV.

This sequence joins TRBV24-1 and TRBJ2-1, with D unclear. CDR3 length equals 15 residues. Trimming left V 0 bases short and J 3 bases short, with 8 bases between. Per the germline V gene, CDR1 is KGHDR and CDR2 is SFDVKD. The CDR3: CATSDLEGFYNEQFF. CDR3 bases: TGTGCCACCAGTGATTTGGAAGGCTTCTACAATGAGCAGTTCTTC.

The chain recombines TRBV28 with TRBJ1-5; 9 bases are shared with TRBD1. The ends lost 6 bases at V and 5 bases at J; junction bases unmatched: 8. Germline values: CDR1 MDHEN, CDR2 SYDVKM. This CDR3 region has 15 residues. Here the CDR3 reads CASRKPGQGDQPQHF. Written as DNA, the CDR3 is TGTGCCAGCAGAAAGCCGGGACAGGGAGATCAGCCCCAGCATTTT.

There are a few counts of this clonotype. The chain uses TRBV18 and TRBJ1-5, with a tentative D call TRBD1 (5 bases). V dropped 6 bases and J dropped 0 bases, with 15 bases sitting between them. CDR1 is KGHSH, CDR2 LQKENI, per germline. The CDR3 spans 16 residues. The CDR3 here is CASSAGRGSSNQPQHF. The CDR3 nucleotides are TGTGCCAGCTCCGCGGGGCGGGGCTCTAGCAATCAGCCCCAGCATTTT.